This TCR beta chain emerged from a study of blood T cell repertoires in COVID-19. Study overall: Both acute and convalescent COVID-19 samples were obtained from the United States, Italy and Spain. T cells, B-cell-depleted T cells, or PBMCs supplied cDNA or gDNA.

In the original analysis: Counts of nucleated cells, estimated from reference gene primer amplification, were obtained. Profiled with immunoSEQ multiplex PCR; TCRdb holds only in-frame clones, not every one. That table furnishes V, J and clone size, whereas the DNA furnished D and trimming. The data show around 270,000 clones, approximately 81% seen once. This clone was recorded only once. Germline trimming cut 0 bases from V and 0 bases from J; bases unmatched to any gene: 0. This CDR3 comprises 15 residues. Germline loops: CDR1 SGHRS, CDR2 YFSETQ. The V and J genes are TRBV5-1 and TRBJ2-1; 7 positions match TRBD2. This clonotype originated in a man aged 60 to 75 with acute or convalescent COVID-19. Sequenced input: peripheral blood. CDR3 bases: TGCGCCAGCAGCTTGGGCGGGAGCTCCTACAATGAGCAGTTCTTC. Translating gives CASSLGGSSYNEQFF.